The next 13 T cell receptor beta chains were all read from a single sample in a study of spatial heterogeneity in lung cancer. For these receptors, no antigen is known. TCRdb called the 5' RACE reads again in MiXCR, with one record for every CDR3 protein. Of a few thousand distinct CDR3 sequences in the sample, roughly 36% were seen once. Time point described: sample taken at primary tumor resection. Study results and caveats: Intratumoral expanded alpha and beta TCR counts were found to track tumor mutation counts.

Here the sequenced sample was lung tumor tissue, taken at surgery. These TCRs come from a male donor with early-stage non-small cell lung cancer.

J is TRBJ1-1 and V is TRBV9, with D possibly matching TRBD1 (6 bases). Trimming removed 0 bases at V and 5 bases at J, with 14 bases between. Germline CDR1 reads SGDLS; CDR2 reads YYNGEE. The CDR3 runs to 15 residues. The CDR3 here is CASSVADRWRTEAFF. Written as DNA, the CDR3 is TGTGCCAGCAGCGTAGCGGACAGATGGAGGACTGAAGCTTTCTTT.

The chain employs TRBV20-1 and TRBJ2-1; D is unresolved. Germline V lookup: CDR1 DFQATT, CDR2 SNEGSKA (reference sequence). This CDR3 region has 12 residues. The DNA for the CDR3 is TGCGCAGCTAACTTGCCCTACAATGAGCAGTTCTTC. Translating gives CAANLPYNEQFF.

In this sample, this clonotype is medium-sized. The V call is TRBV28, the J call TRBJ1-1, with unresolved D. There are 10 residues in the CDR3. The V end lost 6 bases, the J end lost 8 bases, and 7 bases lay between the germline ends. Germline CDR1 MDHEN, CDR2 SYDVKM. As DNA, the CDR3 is TGTGCCAGCAGGGAGGTAGAAGCTTTCTTT. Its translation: CASREVEAFF. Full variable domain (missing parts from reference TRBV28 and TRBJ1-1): DVKVTQSSRYLVKRTGEKVFLECVQDMDHENMFWYRQDPGLGLRLIYFSYDVKMKEKGDIPEGYSVSREKKERFSLILESASTNQTSMYLCASREVEAFFGQGTRLTVV.

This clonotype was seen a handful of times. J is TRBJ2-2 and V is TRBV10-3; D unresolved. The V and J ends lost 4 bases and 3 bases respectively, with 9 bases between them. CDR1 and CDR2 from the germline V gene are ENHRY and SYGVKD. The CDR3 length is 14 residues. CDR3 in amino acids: CAISGAVYTGELFF. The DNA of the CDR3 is TGTGCCATCAGTGGGGCAGTTTACACCGGGGAGCTGTTTTTT.

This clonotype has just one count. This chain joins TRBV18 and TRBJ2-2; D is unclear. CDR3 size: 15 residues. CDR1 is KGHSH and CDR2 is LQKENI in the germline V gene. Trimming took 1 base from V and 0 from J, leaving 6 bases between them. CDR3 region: CASSPLGPNTGELFF. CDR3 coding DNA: TGTGCCAGCTCACCACTCGGTCCGAACACCGGGGAGCTGTTTTTT.

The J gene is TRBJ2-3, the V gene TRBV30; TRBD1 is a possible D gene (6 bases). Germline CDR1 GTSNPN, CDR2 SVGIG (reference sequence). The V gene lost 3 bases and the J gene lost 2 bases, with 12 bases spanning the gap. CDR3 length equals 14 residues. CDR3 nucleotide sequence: TGTGCCTGGAGATTAGTGGGGGCCACAGATACGCAGTATTTT. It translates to CAWRLVGATDTQYF.

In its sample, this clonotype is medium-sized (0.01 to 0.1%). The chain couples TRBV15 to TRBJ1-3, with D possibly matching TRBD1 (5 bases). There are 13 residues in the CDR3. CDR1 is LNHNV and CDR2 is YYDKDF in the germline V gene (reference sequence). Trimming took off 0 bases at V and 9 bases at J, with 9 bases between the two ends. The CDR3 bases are TGTGCCACCAGCAGAGACCGGCAGGGCACCATATATTTT. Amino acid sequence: CATSRDRQGTIYF.

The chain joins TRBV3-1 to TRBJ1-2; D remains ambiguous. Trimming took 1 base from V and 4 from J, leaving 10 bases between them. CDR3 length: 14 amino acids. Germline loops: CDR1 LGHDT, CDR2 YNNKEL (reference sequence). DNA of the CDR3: TGTGCCAGCAGCCAAGGTTCCGTTACCTATGGCTACACCTTC. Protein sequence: CASSQGSVTYGYTF.

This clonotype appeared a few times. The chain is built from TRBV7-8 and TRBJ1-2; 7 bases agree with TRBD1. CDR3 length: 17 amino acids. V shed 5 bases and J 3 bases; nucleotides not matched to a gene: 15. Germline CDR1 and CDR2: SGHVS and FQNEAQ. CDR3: CASSGRQGPASYYGYTF. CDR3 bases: TGTGCCAGCAGCGGACGACAGGGCCCGGCCTCCTACTATGGCTACACCTTC. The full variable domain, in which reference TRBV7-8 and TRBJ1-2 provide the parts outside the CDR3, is GAGVSQSPRYKVAKRGQDVALRCDPISGHVSLFWYQQALGQGPEFLTYFQNEAQLDKSGLPSDRFFAERPEGSVSTLKIQRTQQEDSAVYLCASSGRQGPASYYGYTFGSGTRLTVV.

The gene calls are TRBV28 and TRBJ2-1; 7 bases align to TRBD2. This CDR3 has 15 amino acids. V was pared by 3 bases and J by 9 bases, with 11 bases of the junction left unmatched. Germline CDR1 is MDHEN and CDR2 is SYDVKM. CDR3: CASSFLLALVGEQFF. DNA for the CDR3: TGTGCCAGCAGTTTTTTACTAGCGCTAGTCGGTGAGCAGTTCTTC. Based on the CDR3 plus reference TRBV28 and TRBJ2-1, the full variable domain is DVKVTQSSRYLVKRTGEKVFLECVQDMDHENMFWYRQDPGLGLRLIYFSYDVKMKEKGDIPEGYSVSREKKERFSLILESASTNQTSMYLCASSFLLALVGEQFFGPGTRLTVL.

The CDR3, as DNA: TGTGCCAGCAGCTTTGGGCGGGGGCTGGATACAGATACGCAGTATTTT. Residues: CASSFGRGLDTDTQYF. This rearrangement joins TRBV7-9 to TRBJ2-3; D possibly corresponds to TRBD2 (7 bases). This CDR3 comprises 16 residues. Per the germline V gene, CDR1 is SEHNR and CDR2 is FQNEAQ (reference sequence). V shed 3 bases and J shed 3 bases, with 16 bases lying between them. Full variable domain (remainder filled in from reference TRBV7-9 and TRBJ2-3): DTGVSQNPRHKITKRGQNVTFRCDPISEHNRLYWYRQTLGQGPEFLTYFQNEAQLEKSRLLSDRFSAERPKGSFSTLEIQRTEQGDSAMYLCASSFGRGLDTDTQYFGPGTRLTVL.

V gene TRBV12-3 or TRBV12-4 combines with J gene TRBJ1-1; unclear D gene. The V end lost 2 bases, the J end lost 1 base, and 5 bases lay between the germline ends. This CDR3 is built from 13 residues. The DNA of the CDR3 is TGTGCCAGCAGTTTAAACGCGAACACTGAAGCTTTCTTT. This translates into CASSLNANTEAFF.

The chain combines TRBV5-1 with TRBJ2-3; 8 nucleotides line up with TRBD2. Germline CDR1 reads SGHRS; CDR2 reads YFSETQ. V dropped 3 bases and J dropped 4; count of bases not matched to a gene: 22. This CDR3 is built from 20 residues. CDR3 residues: CASSWWRLAGPDGVADTQYF. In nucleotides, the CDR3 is TGCGCCAGCAGCTGGTGGAGGTTAGCGGGGCCGGACGGAGTTGCAGATACGCAGTATTTT.